The 19 T cell receptor beta chains presented below share a single source sample, sequenced in a study of blood T cell repertoires in COVID-19. Profiling relied on immunoSEQ multiplex PCR, and the TCRdb table lists in-frame clones only, not all of them. Counted here are about 170,000 clones, 70% to 90% occurring once; the ten biggest clones make up 11%. The material sequenced was peripheral blood. The receptors were sampled from a woman aged 55 to 70 with COVID-19, enrolled during active disease.

The J gene is TRBJ1-2, the V gene TRBV23-1, with a weak D call TRBD1 (6 bases). TRBV23-1 belongs to the ORF category, with a function that is uncertain. This CDR3 spans 17 amino acids. V shed 1 base and J shed 8 bases, with 23 bases lying between them. CDR3 protein: CASSQYHIRGPPEGYTF. The CDR3 bases are TGCGCCAGCAGTCAATATCATATCAGGGGCCCTCCTGAAGGCTACACCTTC.

This chain uses TRBV21-1 with TRBJ1-3; the table's D call of TRBD1 was not tested on the DNA. TRBV21-1 is a known pseudogene. The CDR3 is made up of 16 amino acids. CDR3 loop: CASSKWTGLAGNTIYF. Here the CDR3 DNA reads TGTGCCAGCAGCAAATGGACAGGGTTGGCAGGAAACACCATATATTTT.

V and J are TRBV5-1 and TRBJ2-1, with 9 bases lining up with TRBD2. CDR1 is SGHRS, CDR2 YFSETQ, per germline. V lost 4 bases to trimming and J lost 8 bases; unmatched junction nucleotides: 19. The CDR3 length is 18 residues. The CDR3: CASSVGLASGKSSDEQFF. The CDR3 DNA follows: TGCGCCAGCAGCGTAGGGTTGGCTAGCGGGAAGTCCTCGGATGAGCAGTTCTTC.

This chain joins TRBV7-2 and TRBJ2-4; the match to TRBD1 covers 7 bases. Germline V gene lookup returns CDR1 SGHTA and CDR2 FQGNSA. This CDR3 region has 14 residues. V lost 9 bases to trimming and J lost 0 bases; unmatched junction nucleotides: 5. The CDR3 is CASATGIAKNIQYF. Written as DNA, the CDR3 is TGTGCCAGTGCGACAGGGATAGCCAAAAACATTCAGTACTTC.

The gene calls are TRBV7-3 and TRBJ2-7; 11 bases align to TRBD1. Germline CDR1 is SGHTA and CDR2 is FQGTGA. This CDR3 has 16 residues. Unmatched junction bases numbered 11, after V lost 5 bases and J lost 5 bases. The DNA for the CDR3 is TGTGCCAGCAGCCCGAATCCGGGACAGGGGGACCACGAGCAGTACTTC. This encodes CASSPNPGQGDHEQYF.

About this clone: This sample includes further DNA sequences coding for the same CDR3. The CDR3 spells CASSPRQGGTEAFF. The CDR3 coding sequence is TGTGCCAGCTCACCACGACAGGGCGGAACTGAAGCTTTCTTT. This chain connects TRBV18 to TRBJ1-1, with 7 bases fitting TRBD1. The CDR3 is made up of 14 amino acids. CDR1 is KGHSH and CDR2 is LQKENI in the germline V gene. The ends lost 1 base at V and 5 bases at J; junction bases unmatched: 4.

V usage is TRBV2 and J usage is TRBJ2-3; the match to TRBD2 covers 8 bases. V lost 10 bases and J lost 4; bases outside the gene matches: 7. Per germline, CDR1 SNHLY and CDR2 FYNNEI. The CDR3 runs 13 residues. This CDR3 reads CATPLAGPDTQYF. DNA of the CDR3: TGTGCCACTCCTCTAGCGGGCCCAGATACGCAGTATTTT.

This chain uses TRBV24-1 with TRBJ2-2, with D tentatively TRBD1 (6 bases). The CDR3 runs to 12 residues. The germline V and J ends were trimmed by 5 bases and 6 bases, with 6 bases remaining between them. The germline V gene encodes CDR1 KGHDR and CDR2 SFDVKD. CDR3 DNA: TGTGCCACCAGTGGGGGGCCCGGGGAGCTGTTTTTT. Its translation: CATSGGPGELFF.

The V call is TRBV24-1, the J call TRBJ2-1, with D tentatively TRBD2 (5 bases). Trimming took 5 bases from V and 3 from J, leaving 16 bases between them. CDR3 length equals 16 residues. From germline, CDR1 is KGHDR and CDR2 SFDVKD. The CDR3 here is CATSGVRSGDYNEQFF. The CDR3 region has the DNA TGTGCCACCAGTGGGGTGAGGAGCGGAGACTACAATGAGCAGTTCTTC.

In its sample, this clone was seen once. J is TRBJ1-2 and V is TRBV29-1, with TRBD1 matching over 7 bases. CDR3 size: 12 residues. With 6 bases clipped from V and 7 bases from J, the junction kept 8 bases outside the gene matches. Germline loops: CDR1 SQVTM, CDR2 ANQGSEA. The CDR3 bases are TGCAGCGTCGAACACACAGGGGCTGGCTACACCTTC. It translates to CSVEHTGAGYTF.

V gene TRBV21-1 combines with J gene TRBJ2-7; the table's TRBD2 call for D was not verified on the DNA. TRBV21-1 is designated a pseudogene. CDR3 length equals 15 residues. The CDR3 sequence: CASSTEKPRSYEQYF. DNA for the CDR3: TGTGCCAGCAGCACCGAAAAGCCCCGCTCCTACGAGCAGTACTTC.

The chain recombines TRBV27 with TRBJ2-1; tentatively, D is TRBD2 (6 bases). Trimming cost V 4 bases and J 1 base, with 14 bases left between them. CDR1 MNHEY and CDR2 SMNVEV come from the germline V gene (reference sequence). The CDR3 has 16 residues. CDR3 region: CASSSAGGISYNEQFF. The CDR3 region has the DNA TGTGCCAGCAGTTCCGCCGGAGGGATTTCCTACAATGAGCAGTTCTTC.

The chain is built from TRBV7-8 and TRBJ2-3; 8 bases map to TRBD2. Germline CDR1 and CDR2: SGHVS and FQNEAQ. The CDR3 is 16 residues long. Losses at the gene ends were 1 base for V and 0 bases for J; bases not matched to a gene: 3. CDR3 protein: CASSLVAGTSTDTQYF. The CDR3 region has the DNA TGTGCCAGCAGCTTAGTAGCGGGGACTAGCACAGATACGCAGTATTTT.

The V and J genes are TRBV7-9 and TRBJ1-2, with 8 bases lining up with TRBD1. Looked up from germline, CDR1 is SEHNR and CDR2 is FQNEAQ (reference sequence). Trimming at V came to 5 bases and at J to 5 bases, leaving 13 bases not matched to a gene. CDR3 length equals 16 residues. The CDR3: CASSVGQGEVRYGYTF. For the CDR3, the DNA is TGTGCCAGCAGCGTCGGACAGGGTGAGGTTCGTTATGGCTACACCTTC.

The chain combines TRBV6-5 with TRBJ1-2; TRBD1 aligns across 9 bases. From germline, CDR1 is MNHEY and CDR2 SVGAGI. The CDR3 is 15 residues long. Trimming cost V 6 bases and J 2 bases; bases outside gene matches: 7. This CDR3 is CASRRVTGGNYGYTF. CDR3 in DNA: TGTGCCAGCAGACGTGTGACAGGGGGGAACTATGGCTACACCTTC.

The gene calls are TRBV12-3 or TRBV12-4 and TRBJ2-1; no clear D. The CDR3 loop spans 12 amino acids. V gave up 5 bases and J gave up 16 bases, with 18 bases separating them. As DNA, the CDR3 is TGTGCCAGCAGTCCCTTTAAAAGCGCATCTTTCTTC. Residues: CASSPFKSASFF.

This clone occurred once. V and J are TRBV7-6 and TRBJ1-1; D remains unclear. Trimming shortened V by 4 bases and J by 0 bases, and 12 bases separated the two germline ends. The germline CDR1 and CDR2 sequences are SGHVS and FNYEAQ. The CDR3 has 15 residues. Here the CDR3 DNA reads TGTGCCAGCAGCTCGACTGCTCCCTTGAACACTGAAGCTTTCTTT. Its protein product is CASSSTAPLNTEAFF.

J is TRBJ2-3 and V is TRBV18, with D possibly being TRBD1 (5 bases). This CDR3 comprises 13 residues. Trimming left V 3 bases short and J 1 base short, with 5 bases between. The germline V gene has CDR1 KGHSH and CDR2 LQKENI. As DNA, the CDR3 is TGTGCCAGCTCACCGACAGGCACAGATACGCAGTATTTT. Protein sequence: CASSPTGTDTQYF.

V gene TRBV30 combines with J gene TRBJ1-2, with TRBD1 matching 9 bases. The CDR3 length is 13 residues. The V gene end was trimmed by 2 bases and the J gene end by 3 bases; junction bases not matched to a gene: 1. Germline V gene data show CDR1 as GTSNPN and CDR2 as SVGIG (reference sequence). The chain's CDR3 is CAWSRDRDYGYTF. DNA of the CDR3: TGTGCCTGGAGTCGGGACAGGGACTATGGCTACACCTTC.